Shown below are 16 T cell receptor beta chains from a single sample sequenced in a study of CD8 T cells in ankylosing spondylitis listed by TCRdb under 2017. The library was produced with 5' RACE. The run used an Illumina HiSeq 2500. TCRdb reworked the public reads: Q25 trimming with fastp, MiXCR clone assembly, productive beta chains retained. Under each unique CDR3 protein, matching rows form one entry showing the most common genes and DNA. Recorded for this sample are some 120,000 distinct CDR3 sequences; roughly 13% of them occurred a single time. Jointly, the top ten make up around 3% of the sample. The sequencing input was blood, either unsorted or a sorted T cell fraction (not recorded which). The source of these receptors is a female donor with ankylosing spondylitis or in good health (not recorded which).

This clonotype showed up many times. The chain uses TRBV7-8 and TRBJ1-2; D gene uncertain. The CDR3 is made up of 16 amino acids. V was trimmed by 0 bases and J by 2 bases, leaving 13 bases between them. Per the germline V gene, CDR1 is SGHVS and CDR2 is FQNEAQ. The CDR3 region is CASSLAQWAVNYGYTF. The CDR3 DNA reads as TGTGCCAGCAGCTTAGCGCAATGGGCGGTAAACTATGGCTACACCTTC.

This clonotype occurred many times. The rearrangement links TRBV7-2 to TRBJ2-1, with 11 bases identical to TRBD2. Per the germline V gene, CDR1 is SGHTA and CDR2 is FQGNSA. V shed 1 base and J 9 bases; nucleotides not matched to a gene: 5. This CDR3 spans 15 amino acids. CDR3 protein: CASSLGLAGQGEQFF. The CDR3 DNA reads TGTGCCAGCAGCTTAGGACTAGCGGGGCAGGGTGAGCAGTTCTTC.

The J gene is TRBJ2-3, the V gene TRBV27; D not resolved. V lost 1 base and J lost 5, with 16 bases in between. The CDR3 is 16 amino acids. Germline CDR1 and CDR2: MNHEY and SMNVEV (reference sequence). Here the CDR3 reads CASSLFAGSSGDTQYF. The CDR3 region has the DNA TGTGCCAGCAGTTTATTCGCAGGATCTAGTGGAGATACGCAGTATTTT.

This clonotype was seen only a few times. The genes are TRBV25-1 and TRBJ1-1; possibly TRBD1 for D (6 bases). V gave up 1 base and J gave up 1 base, with 16 bases separating them. The germline V gene encodes CDR1 MGHDK and CDR2 SYGVNS. This CDR3 comprises 17 residues. CDR3 loop: CASSEFTWRGENTEAFF. The CDR3 DNA follows: TGTGCCAGCAGTGAATTCACTTGGAGGGGGGAGAACACTGAAGCTTTCTTT.

This rearrangement joins TRBV6-2 or TRBV6-3 to TRBJ1-1; D unresolved. CDR1 MNHEY and CDR2 SVGEGT come from the germline V gene. The CDR3 sequence is 14 residues long. Trimming took 2 bases from V and 0 from J, leaving 7 bases between them. The CDR3 DNA reads as TGTGCCAGCAGTTACGGGTACATGAACACTGAAGCTTTCTTT. It is translated as CASSYGYMNTEAFF.

The V call is TRBV5-1, the J call TRBJ2-3; 7 nucleotides align to TRBD1. The length of the CDR3 is 14 residues. The ends lost 6 bases at V and 2 bases at J; junction bases unmatched: 6. The V gene's germline CDR1 is SGHRS and CDR2 YFSETQ. This chain's CDR3 is CASKTGSNTDTQYF. The CDR3 nucleotides read TGCGCCAGCAAGACAGGGTCCAACACAGATACGCAGTATTTT. The whole variable domain, filled in from reference TRBV5-1 and TRBJ2-3, reads KAGVTQTPRYLIKTRGQQVTLSCSPISGHRSVSWYQQTPGQGLQFLFEYFSETQRNKGNFPGRFSGRQFSNSRSEMNVSTLELGDSALYLCASKTGSNTDTQYFGPGTRLTVL.

This clonotype appeared many times. The chain uses TRBV12-3 or TRBV12-4 and TRBJ1-2, with D maybe TRBD1 (5 bases). This CDR3 has 13 residues. Between the trimmed V and J ends, which lost 5 bases and 3 bases, there was a span of 10 bases. The CDR3 DNA reads as TGTGCCAGCAGTCCCCGCAGGGACTATGGCTACACCTTC. Its protein is CASSPRRDYGYTF.

There are many counts of this clonotype. The J gene is TRBJ2-2, the V gene TRBV20-1; D is possibly TRBD2 (6 bases). The CDR3 runs to 15 residues. Germline values: CDR1 DFQATT, CDR2 SNEGSKA (reference sequence). V was pared by 6 bases and J by 0 bases, with 14 bases between. CDR3 sequence reads: CSAPVAGSNTGELFF. The CDR3 bases are TGCAGTGCCCCCGTGGCGGGGTCGAACACCGGGGAGCTGTTTTTT.

This clonotype was seen a handful of times. The gene calls are TRBV25-1 and TRBJ2-7; maybe TRBD1 (5 bases). V was pared by 5 bases and J by 0 bases, with 20 bases between. The CDR3 has 17 residues. Germline V gene sequence: CDR1 MGHDK, CDR2 SYGVNS. For the CDR3, the DNA is TGTGCCAGCAGTCTAGACGGAAGGGGATCTGCCTCCTACGAGCAGTACTTC. It translates to CASSLDGRGSASYEQYF.

V is TRBV10-3 and J is TRBJ1-1; D ambiguous. This CDR3 comprises 12 residues. V was clipped by 3 bases and J by 5 bases, with 7 bases between them. Germline V lookup: CDR1 ENHRY, CDR2 SYGVKD. CDR3 sequence: CAISEGITEAFF. The CDR3 DNA is TGTGCCATCAGTGAAGGGATTACTGAAGCTTTCTTT.

This clonotype was observed a few times. The chain is built from TRBV7-3 and TRBJ1-1; the D is unclear. Germline CDR1 is SGHTA and CDR2 is FQGTGA. The V end was cut by 3 bases, the J end by 0 bases, with 5 bases between. The CDR3 runs to 13 residues. DNA of the CDR3: TGTGCCAGCAGCTTTACCCTGAACACTGAAGCTTTCTTT. Translated, it gives CASSFTLNTEAFF.

This clonotype has just a few counts. The chain has TRBV5-1 and TRBJ2-5; 7 positions agree with TRBD2. CDR3 length: 14 residues. Germline V lookup: CDR1 SGHRS, CDR2 YFSETQ. V shed 3 bases, J shed 2 bases, and the junction held 4 bases outside the gene matches. CDR3 sequence reads: CASSSRTSQETQYF. CDR3 bases: TGCGCCAGCAGCTCCCGGACTAGTCAAGAGACCCAGTACTTC.

This clonotype was observed a single time. A much larger clone differs from this one at a single base, so this may be a read error. The V call is TRBV6-1, the J call TRBJ2-1; D gene uncertain. The germline V gene has CDR1 MNHNS and CDR2 SASEGT. This CDR3 is built from 15 residues. With 6 bases removed from V and 0 bases from J, the gap between germline ends came to 12 bases. The CDR3 reads CASRRAARSYNEQFF. The CDR3 DNA reads TGTGCCAGCAGACGGGCGGCTCGCTCCTACAATGAGCAGTTCTTC.

This clonotype occurred many times. The chain has TRBV10-3 and TRBJ2-1; 13 positions agree with TRBD2. CDR3 length: 15 amino acids. The germline V gene encodes CDR1 ENHRY and CDR2 SYGVKD. Trimming cost V 2 bases and J 7 bases; bases outside gene matches: 2. The CDR3 sequence is CAISERTSGSNEQFF. The CDR3 DNA sequence: TGTGCCATCAGTGAGCGGACTAGCGGGAGTAATGAGCAGTTCTTC.

A few counts support this clonotype. V and J are TRBV28 and TRBJ2-1, with D perhaps TRBD1 or TRBD2 (6 bases each). The V gene lost 1 base and the J gene lost 7 bases, with 14 bases spanning the gap. There are 15 residues in the CDR3. Germline V gene data show CDR1 as MDHEN and CDR2 as SYDVKM. This chain's CDR3 is CASSLSGARGNEQFF. In DNA form, the CDR3 reads TGTGCCAGCAGTTTATCGGGGGCGCGTGGTAATGAGCAGTTCTTC.

This clonotype was recorded a few times. V is TRBV6-1 and J is TRBJ2-2; 7 bases fit TRBD2. The germline gives CDR1 MNHNS, CDR2 SASEGT. J was trimmed by 4 bases and V by 3 bases; bases with no gene match: 14. There are 18 residues in the CDR3. The CDR3 here is CASSEILGGRGSTGELFF. CDR3 coding DNA: TGTGCCAGCAGTGAGATATTAGGCGGGAGAGGGAGCACCGGGGAGCTGTTTTTT.